This T cell receptor (beta chain) was documented in a study of monozygotic twins with inflammatory bowel disease. This CDR3 region has 11 residues. Germline values: CDR1 MNHEY, CDR2 SVGEGT. TCRdb reanalyzed the 5' RACE reads, giving one entry per CDR3 protein sequence and no DNA. The sample has some 160,000 distinct CDR3 sequences; the top ten hold 6% to 9.5%. Sequenced sample: blood. The chain employs TRBV6-2 or TRBV6-3 and TRBJ2-7; TCRdb indicates TRBD2, and absent DNA this call remains unverified. The origin of this receptor is a human donor with ulcerative colitis or Crohn's disease, or a healthy co-twin of an affected twin (not recorded which). The CDR3 sequence is CASKLRDEQYF.